This T cell receptor (beta chain) was profiled in a study of CXCR3-negative and CXCR3-positive naive CD8 T cells. Findings of the study overall: The TRB CDR3s that CXCR3-positive naive cells carried were more hydrophobic than those of CXCR3-negative naive cells. With CXCR3 expression partially decreased after cryopreservation, most assays relied on fresh PBMCs.

Via 5' RACE with UMI labels, TRB cDNA libraries were prepared. No DNA is given; TCRdb re-called the 5' RACE reads and lists each CDR3 protein once. The sample shows 150,000 or so distinct CDR3 sequences, and approximately 0.51% sits with its ten largest clones. Germline CDR1 and CDR2: MNHEY and SVGAGI. This CDR3 has 15 amino acids. As regards this clonotype: The target antigen is unknown.

The sequencing sample was made of naive CXCR3+ CD8+ T cells from blood. Subset: CD45RO-CCR7+CD27+CD95- naive CD8+ T cells expressing CXCR3 (TNR3+). V gene TRBV6-5 combines with J gene TRBJ2-1. The sequence derives from a human donor in good health. Some clones in this sample may be carry-over from other donors' samples. This CDR3 reads CASSDRVGPDNEQFF.